The 28 T cell receptor beta chains below were found in one sample sequenced in a study of immune heterogeneity within non-small cell lung tumors. Multiplex PCR employing 32 V and 13 J primers generated amplicons of the TCR beta CDR3. TCRdb called the multiplex PCR reads again in MiXCR, with one record for every CDR3 protein. This repertoire shows some 14,000 distinct CDR3 sequences, about 30% found once; its top ten account for about 4.3%. Per sample, about 0.55 ug of bulk tumor genomic DNA was the template used. Multiple widely separated biopsies were taken from each primary tumor at surgery. Patients had untreated, newly diagnosed non-small cell lung cancer and underwent curative surgery. Sequenced material: lung tumor tissue. The receptor source for this set is a man aged 35-49 years with non-small cell lung cancer.

This clonotype was seen at least ten times. The V gene is TRBV20-1, the J gene TRBJ1-1, with TRBD1 matching over 11 bases. The junction had 5 bases not matched to a gene; V was cut back by 6 bases and J by 5 bases. The CDR3 sequence is 13 residues long. The germline CDR1 and CDR2 sequences are DFQATT and SNEGSKA (reference sequence). CDR3 region: CSAWDRGFTEAFF. The CDR3, as DNA: TGCAGTGCCTGGGACAGGGGGTTTACTGAAGCTTTCTTT.

To note about this clonotype: One base away lies a much larger clone, so this may be a sequencing read error. The chain recombines TRBV14 with TRBJ1-1; D uncertain. Germline V gene lookup returns CDR1 SGHDN and CDR2 FVKESK. The CDR3 contains 16 residues. The CDR3 reads CASSLPGGPRASEPFF. The CDR3 DNA sequence: TGTGCCAGCAGCCTCCCAGGAGGTCCCCGGGCGTCTGAACCTTTCTTT.

The rearrangement uses TRBV4-1 and TRBJ1-2, with TRBD1 identical over 8 bases. Trimming at V came to 2 bases and at J to 8 bases, leaving 7 bases not matched to a gene. The CDR3 has 14 amino acids. From germline, CDR1 is MGHRA and CDR2 YSYEKL. The chain's CDR3 is CASSQPRQGKGYTF. CDR3 nucleotides: TGCGCCAGCAGCCAACCCAGACAGGGGAAGGGCTACACCTTC.

This clonotype was detected a few times. This chain uses TRBV11-3 with TRBJ2-5, with D hard to call. V was shortened by 1 base and J by 2 bases, with 5 bases between the two germline ends. Germline V gives CDR1 SGHNT, CDR2 YENEEA. The length of the CDR3 is 13 residues. The CDR3 region has the DNA TGTGCCAGCAGCTTAGGGGTTCAAGAGACCCAGTACTTC. Its protein product is CASSLGVQETQYF.

By share of the sample, this clonotype is large. The chain employs TRBV19 and TRBJ1-6, with 10 bases that match TRBD1. CDR1 and CDR2 from the germline V gene are LNHDA and SQIVND (reference sequence). The CDR3 runs to 16 residues. J gave up 7 bases and V 5 bases, and 8 bases lay outside the gene matches. The CDR3 bases are TGTGCCAGTAGTCCTCTCGGACAGGGGGAAAATTCACCCCTCCACTTT. Its protein product is CASSPLGQGENSPLHF.

V and J are TRBV9 and TRBJ1-1; 7 nucleotides line up with TRBD1. CDR3 length: 13 residues. V shed 7 bases and J 3 bases; nucleotides not matched to a gene: 6. From germline, CDR1 is SGDLS and CDR2 YYNGEE. The chain's CDR3 is CASSVRGDTEAFF. For the CDR3, the DNA is TGTGCCAGCTCAGTCAGGGGGGACACTGAAGCTTTCTTT.

Turning to this clonotype: A much larger clone lies one base from this, so it may be a read error. The CDR3, as DNA: TGTGCCAGTAGTATTTTTTGGGAGGCCACCAGTCAGCCCCAGCATTTT. Its translation: CASSIFWEATSQPQHF. The chain employs TRBV19 and TRBJ1-5; D not resolved. The CDR3 spans 16 residues. The V end was cut by 3 bases, the J end by 6 bases, with 18 bases between. The germline V gene encodes CDR1 LNHDA and CDR2 SQIVND (reference sequence).

There are many counts of this clonotype. V and J are TRBV6-5 and TRBJ1-6; perhaps TRBD1 as D (5 bases). V was clipped by 2 bases and J by 13 bases, with 15 bases between them. The CDR3 is 14 amino acids. Germline V gene data show CDR1 as MNHEY and CDR2 as SVGAGI. The CDR3 DNA follows: TGTGCCAGCAGTTACGAGGGGACTAGCTTCCCCCTCCACTTT. Protein product: CASSYEGTSFPLHF.

This rearrangement joins TRBV5-1 to TRBJ2-1, with 8 positions matching TRBD1. Germline CDR1 SGHRS, CDR2 YFSETQ. This CDR3 comprises 16 residues. The junction had 7 bases not matched to a gene; V was cut back by 4 bases and J by 1 base. The CDR3: CASSLDRVRSYNEQFF. CDR3 in DNA: TGCGCCAGCAGCCTGGACAGGGTTAGGTCCTACAATGAGCAGTTCTTC.

The chain links TRBV20-1 to TRBJ1-5, with a weak D call TRBD1 (6 bases). Trimming shortened V by 2 bases and J by 4 bases, and 12 bases separated the two germline ends. This CDR3 region has 14 residues. The germline V gene has CDR1 DFQATT and CDR2 SNEGSKA (reference sequence). Written as DNA, the CDR3 is TGCAGTGCTAGACGAAACAGGGCTAATCAGCCCCAGCATTTT. Protein sequence: CSARRNRANQPQHF.

This clonotype has at least ten counts. The rearrangement links TRBV5-1 to TRBJ1-2, with TRBD1 matching 8 bases. From germline, CDR1 is SGHRS and CDR2 YFSETQ. The CDR3 consists of 14 residues. The V gene end was trimmed by 4 bases and the J gene end by 8 bases; junction bases not matched to a gene: 10. The CDR3 DNA is TGCGCCAGCAGCCTAGGGACAGGCGCGGGGGGCTACACCTTC. The encoded protein is CASSLGTGAGGYTF. Full variable domain (outside the CDR3, taken from reference TRBV5-1 and TRBJ1-2): KAGVTQTPRYLIKTRGQQVTLSCSPISGHRSVSWYQQTPGQGLQFLFEYFSETQRNKGNFPGRFSGRQFSNSRSEMNVSTLELGDSALYLCASSLGTGAGGYTFGSGTRLTVV.

In regard to this clonotype: A much bigger clone sits one base away, suggesting this may be a read error. This sequence joins TRBV19 and TRBJ1-2; 7 nucleotides align to TRBD1. This CDR3 region has 15 residues. V dropped 10 bases and J dropped 2; count of bases not matched to a gene: 13. Germline V gene sequence: CDR1 LNHDA, CDR2 SQIVND (reference sequence). The CDR3 DNA reads TGTGCCATTACCCCAGAGACAGGGCGCAACTATGGCTACACCTTC. Its protein is CAITPETGRNYGYTF.

Sample share makes this clonotype medium-sized. The chain uses TRBV27 and TRBJ1-5; D gene uncertain. The V end lost 8 bases, the J end lost 1 base, and 6 bases lay between the germline ends. The germline V gene encodes CDR1 MNHEY and CDR2 SMNVEV (reference sequence). This CDR3 has 12 amino acids. CDR3 protein: CASGWSNQPQHF. Written as DNA, the CDR3 is TGTGCCAGCGGCTGGAGCAATCAGCCCCAGCATTTT.

There are a few counts of this clonotype. This chain connects TRBV11-2 to TRBJ2-5; D may correspond to TRBD1 or TRBD2 (5 bases each). Looked up from germline, CDR1 is SGHAT and CDR2 is FQNNGV. The V end lost 2 bases, the J end lost 1 base, and 11 bases lay between the germline ends. This CDR3 is built from 15 residues. CDR3: CASSLNRGTQETQYF. For the CDR3, the DNA is TGTGCCAGCAGCTTAAATCGGGGCACCCAAGAGACCCAGTACTTC.

This clonotype was detected a few times. The CDR3 region is CASSGGATYNEQFF. The CDR3 DNA reads TGTGCCAGCAGCGGGGGGGCCACCTACAATGAGCAGTTCTTC. This chain connects TRBV3-1 to TRBJ2-1, with a possible D match to TRBD2 (7 bases). CDR3 length: 14 residues. The V end was cut by 5 bases, the J end by 2 bases, with 10 bases between. The germline V gene has CDR1 LGHDT and CDR2 YNNKEL (reference sequence).

This clonotype has more than one count but fewer than ten. V and J are TRBV4-1 and TRBJ2-5, with 10 bases that match TRBD2. The CDR3 is made up of 17 amino acids. Trimming cost V 4 bases and J 5 bases; bases outside gene matches: 13. Germline assignment: CDR1 MGHRA and CDR2 YSYEKL. The CDR3: CASSRRSGREVGETQYF. CDR3 sequence (DNA): TGCGCCAGCAGCCGGCGGAGCGGGAGGGAGGTAGGGGAGACCCAGTACTTC.

This clonotype was observed a few times. The chain employs TRBV9 and TRBJ2-1; D remains ambiguous. Trimming took off 4 bases at V and 0 bases at J, with 11 bases between the two ends. Germline values: CDR1 SGDLS, CDR2 YYNGEE. The CDR3 loop spans 15 amino acids. Here the CDR3 reads CASSMTLGSYNEQFF. The DNA for the CDR3 is TGTGCCAGCAGCATGACCCTTGGCTCCTACAATGAGCAGTTCTTC. The full variable domain, rest sourced from reference TRBV9 and TRBJ2-1, is DSGVTQTPKHLITATGQRVTLRCSPRSGDLSVYWYQQSLDQGLQFLIQYYNGEERAKGNILERFSAQQFPDLHSELNLSSLELGDSALYFCASSMTLGSYNEQFFGPGTRLTVL.

In its sample, this clonotype was seen many times. The chain employs TRBV5-1 and TRBJ1-2; 11 nucleotides match TRBD1. The trim removed 7 bases at V and 4 bases at J, leaving 3 bases unmatched. CDR1 and CDR2 (germline): SGHRS, YFSETQ. This CDR3 comprises 13 residues. CDR3 bases: TGCGCCAGCGGGGACAGGGGGTTCTATGGCTACACCTTC. Protein sequence: CASGDRGFYGYTF.

This clonotype appeared many times. This chain connects TRBV20-1 to TRBJ2-1; D remains unclear. V lost 4 bases and J lost 4, with 2 bases in between. The CDR3 extends over 10 amino acids. CDR1 is DFQATT and CDR2 is SNEGSKA in the germline V gene (reference sequence). DNA of the CDR3: TGCAGTGCTACATACAATGAGCAGTTCTTC. Translated, it gives CSATYNEQFF.

Concerning this clonotype itself: This may be a read error: a much more frequent sequence differs by one nucleotide. The chain couples TRBV9 to TRBJ2-3; D is uncertain. The CDR3 runs 15 residues. Trimming removed 0 bases at V and 0 bases at J, with 8 bases between. Germline CDR1 reads SGDLS; CDR2 reads YYNGEE. CDR3 sequence (DNA): TGTGCCAGCAGCGTAGGCGTGGTTAGCACAGATACGCAGTATTTT. Protein product: CASSVGVVSTDTQYF.

A note on this clonotype: This sequence may be a read error, since a much larger clone differs from it by one base. The chain couples TRBV5-1 to TRBJ2-7, with 9 bases aligning to TRBD2. Per germline, CDR1 SGHRS and CDR2 YFSETQ. The ends lost 2 bases at V and 4 bases at J; junction bases unmatched: 7. The CDR3 consists of 15 residues. CDR3 protein: CASSFGGLAIYEQYF. The CDR3 nucleotides read TGCGCCAGCAGCTTTGGGGGACTAGCTATATACGAGCAGTACTTC.

The rearrangement links TRBV11-3 to TRBJ1-4; D might be TRBD1 (5 bases). Germline CDR1 and CDR2: SGHNT and YENEEA. Trimming removed 9 bases from V and 7 bases from J, with 21 bases in between. This CDR3 is 15 amino acids long. CDR3 sequence (DNA): TGTGCCAGAAGCCCATACCAGGGTAGGGGTGAAAAACTGTTTTTT. Amino acids: CARSPYQGRGEKLFF.

CDR3 coding DNA: TGTGCCAGCAGCGAAACTAGGTCTAGCGGGCGAGAGACCCAGTACTTC. Protein sequence: CASSETRSSGRETQYF. The chain carries TRBV7-9 and TRBJ2-5; 8 nucleotides agree with TRBD2. CDR1 is SEHNR and CDR2 is FQNEAQ in the germline V gene (reference sequence). This CDR3 contains 16 residues. The trim removed 5 bases at V and 4 bases at J, leaving 12 bases unmatched.

This clonotype was found many times. This rearrangement joins TRBV20-1 to TRBJ1-6; 7 nucleotides line up with TRBD1. The germline gives CDR1 DFQATT, CDR2 SNEGSKA (reference sequence). The CDR3 length is 14 residues. The J segment lost 8 bases and the V segment lost 5 bases, leaving 9 bases of the junction unmatched. DNA of the CDR3: TGCAGTGCTCCTTCGACAGGGAGGCATTCACCCCTCCACTTT. This translates into CSAPSTGRHSPLHF.

This clonotype appeared many times. This chain uses TRBV6-1 with TRBJ2-7, with D maybe TRBD1 (5 bases). V dropped 6 bases and J dropped 1 base, with 7 bases sitting between them. The V gene's germline CDR1 is MNHNS and CDR2 SASEGT. The CDR3 is made up of 12 amino acids. The CDR3 spells CASRGQSYEQYF. The CDR3 bases are TGTGCCAGCAGGGGGCAGTCCTACGAGCAGTACTTC.

This clonotype has just a few counts. CDR3 bases: TGCAGTGCTAGAGACCAGGGATCCTACGAGCAGTACTTC. It codes for CSARDQGSYEQYF. This chain connects TRBV20-1 to TRBJ2-7, with D tentatively TRBD1 (5 bases). From germline, CDR1 is DFQATT and CDR2 SNEGSKA (reference sequence). The CDR3 spans 13 residues. With 0 bases removed from V and 1 base from J, the gap between germline ends came to 7 bases.

In its sample, this clonotype ranks as medium-sized. The chain has TRBV19 and TRBJ2-7; D uncertain. V was shortened by 4 bases and J by 4 bases, with 17 bases between the two germline ends. The CDR3 spans 15 residues. The V gene's germline CDR1 is LNHDA and CDR2 SQIVND (reference sequence). The CDR3 sequence is CASSKSGDPSYEQYF. CDR3 DNA: TGTGCCAGTAGTAAGTCAGGAGATCCTTCTTACGAGCAGTACTTC.

The chain is built from TRBV6-1 and TRBJ2-5, with 7 positions matching TRBD1. The germline V gene has CDR1 MNHNS and CDR2 SASEGT. CDR3 size: 13 residues. The ends lost 8 bases at V and 5 bases at J; junction bases unmatched: 8. CDR3 protein: CASQTGVEETQYF. CDR3 DNA sequence: TGTGCCAGCCAAACAGGGGTGGAGGAGACCCAGTACTTC.